This paragraph covers one T cell receptor beta chain sequence. This sample was included in a study of blood T cell repertoires in COVID-19. Study background: Spain, Italy and the United States supplied samples that represented acute and convalescent COVID-19.

The data were produced by immunoSEQ multiplex PCR, yet TCRdb's version contains in-frame clones alone and is incomplete. This table has approximately 210,000 clones, approximately 84% appearing once. This CDR3 has 15 amino acids. Looked up from germline, CDR1 is SGHDT and CDR2 is YYEEEE. V lost 0 bases to trimming and J lost 6 bases, with 14 bases between them. The V and J genes are TRBV5-6 and TRBJ2-3; D is uncertain. This sequence was found in a woman aged 45 to 65 with active or convalescent COVID-19. Sequencing was performed on peripheral blood. The DNA for the CDR3 is TGTGCCAGCAGCTTGGCAGTGCACATCGCCGATACGCAGTATTTT. Translated, it gives CASSLAVHIADTQYF.